The 30 T cell receptor beta chains below all came from one sample that was sequenced in a study of blood T cells in healthy people across ages. PCR was performed a second time for roughly 6 to 12 cycles using a sample-barcoded 5' primer and a J-beta primer mix. TCRdb ran MiXCR on the 5' RACE reads and lists one entry per CDR3 protein. The table includes roughly 800,000 distinct CDR3 sequences, around a quarter detected once. The same sample was also studied in work on T cells of mothers and their children.

Sample: blood. These receptors all stem from a boy aged 5-17 years in good health.

The table lists this clonotype with a few counts. This sequence joins TRBV28 and TRBJ2-7, with a weak D call TRBD2 (7 bases). This CDR3 contains 13 residues. The germline CDR1 and CDR2 sequences are MDHEN and SYDVKM. V lost 3 bases and J lost 6, with 12 bases in between. CDR3 in amino acids: CASSLGGRGEQYF. The DNA for the CDR3 is TGTGCCAGCAGTTTGGGGGGGCGAGGCGAGCAGTACTTC.

This clonotype was picked up many times. This chain joins TRBV20-1 and TRBJ2-1; possible D gene TRBD2, 6 bases. Deletions cut 3 bases from V and 3 bases from J, with 15 bases between. Germline V lookup: CDR1 DFQATT, CDR2 SNEGSKA (reference sequence). The CDR3 totals 15 residues. The CDR3: CSARPNGRIYNEQFF. In nucleotides, the CDR3 is TGCAGTGCTAGGCCCAACGGGAGAATCTACAATGAGCAGTTCTTC.

The genes are TRBV11-2 and TRBJ1-2, with 7 bases fitting TRBD1. CDR1 and CDR2 from the germline V gene are SGHAT and FQNNGV. V was clipped by 3 bases and J by 3 bases; unmatched bases: 10. The CDR3 contains 16 residues. The CDR3 DNA reads as TGTGCCAGCAGCTTGGCCACAGGGGCCGGAGACTATGGCTACACCTTC. Its translation is CASSLATGAGDYGYTF.

The chain recombines TRBV29-1 with TRBJ1-1; no definite D call. The CDR3 is 13 amino acids. The germline V gene has CDR1 SQVTM and CDR2 ANQGSEA. The ends were cut back, 2 bases at V and 0 bases at J, with 7 bases in the middle. For the CDR3, the DNA is TGCAGCGTTGAACAGCATCTGAACACTGAAGCTTTCTTT. It encodes CSVEQHLNTEAFF. Complete variable domain (other parts from reference TRBV29-1 and TRBJ1-1): SAVISQKPSRDICQRGTSLTIQCQVDSQVTMMFWYRQQPGQSLTLIATANQGSEATYESGFVIDKFPISRPNLTFSTLTVSNMSPEDSSIYLCSVEQHLNTEAFFGQGTRLTVV.

The rearrangement joins TRBV20-1 to TRBJ1-2; 10 positions agree with TRBD1. Germline trimming cut 0 bases from V and 6 bases from J; bases unmatched to any gene: 1. The CDR3 contains 13 residues. CDR1 is DFQATT and CDR2 is SNEGSKA in the germline V gene (reference sequence). The CDR3 spells CSARETGGDGYTF. The CDR3 DNA reads as TGCAGTGCTAGAGAGACAGGGGGCGATGGCTACACCTTC.

The chain couples TRBV12-3 or TRBV12-4 to TRBJ2-3; D tentatively fits TRBD1 or TRBD2 (5 bases each). This CDR3 comprises 15 residues. V was cut by 3 bases and J by 2 bases, with 12 bases left in between. CDR3 residues: CASSFGDLLTDTQYF. DNA of the CDR3: TGTGCCAGCAGTTTCGGGGACCTTCTCACAGATACGCAGTATTTT.

This clonotype was found a few times. The rearrangement uses TRBV15 and TRBJ1-5; the D is unclear. Trimming removed 4 bases at V and 3 bases at J, with 4 bases between. From germline, CDR1 is LNHNV and CDR2 YYDKDF (reference sequence). The CDR3 runs 12 residues. The CDR3 region has the DNA TGTGCCACCAGCAATCCCAATCAGCCCCAGCATTTT. It specifies CATSNPNQPQHF.

The chain has TRBV5-1 and TRBJ2-3; the match to TRBD2 covers 8 bases. This CDR3 has 16 amino acids. V was clipped by 4 bases and J by 3 bases; unmatched bases: 10. CDR1 is SGHRS and CDR2 is YFSETQ in the germline V gene. In DNA form, the CDR3 reads TGCGCCAGCAGCCGCCAGGGACTAGGCGGGACAGATACGCAGTATTTT. As protein: CASSRQGLGGTDTQYF.

The chain combines TRBV28 with TRBJ2-5; D may match TRBD1 or TRBD2 (5 bases each). With the DNA end fitting TRBJ2-7 better, the J assignment may be wrong. The CDR3 has 15 residues. Germline assignment: CDR1 MDHEN and CDR2 SYDVKM. CDR3 region: CASSSEFGTLYEQYF. CDR3 sequence (DNA): TGTGCCAGCAGTTCGGAGTTCGGGACCCTCTACGAGCAGTACTTC.

In this sample, this clonotype turned up a few times. V is TRBV28 and J is TRBJ2-5, with D perhaps TRBD1 (5 bases). The tail of the sequence fits TRBJ2-1 better, so the J call may be wrong. The V gene's germline CDR1 is MDHEN and CDR2 SYDVKM. The CDR3 contains 11 residues. CDR3 in DNA: TGTGCCAGCGGATGGGGCGGTGAGCAGTTCTTC. It codes for CASGWGGEQFF.

This clonotype was observed a few times. The rearrangement joins TRBV11-1 to TRBJ2-3; 7 bases match TRBD2. V shed 0 bases, J shed 8 bases, and the junction held 11 bases outside the gene matches. CDR3 length: 16 residues. Germline V gene lookup returns CDR1 SGHAT and CDR2 FQDESV (reference sequence). CDR3 amino acids: CASSLALAGVSGTQYF. The CDR3 DNA reads as TGTGCCAGCAGCTTAGCGCTCGCGGGAGTTTCGGGTACGCAGTATTTT.

The V call is TRBV2, the J call TRBJ2-1; tentative D call: TRBD1 (7 bases). The CDR3 has 12 amino acids. CDR1 is SNHLY and CDR2 is FYNNEI in the germline V gene. Trimming stripped 8 bases from V and 9 bases from J, with 14 bases between. The chain's CDR3 is CASHRGGGEQFF. The CDR3 nucleotides are TGTGCCAGCCACAGGGGAGGTGGTGAGCAGTTCTTC.

This clonotype was counted a few times. V and J are TRBV6-1 and TRBJ1-1; 7 bases align to TRBD1. CDR1 is MNHNS and CDR2 is SASEGT in the germline V gene. This CDR3 is 16 amino acids long. With V trimmed by 7 bases and J by 0 bases, 11 bases remained unmatched. The CDR3 spells CASNRRGTDMNTEAFF. The CDR3 nucleotides read TGTGCCAGCAACCGCCGCGGGACAGACATGAACACTGAAGCTTTCTTT.

The genes are TRBV5-1 and TRBJ1-1; D unclear. Germline V gene data show CDR1 as SGHRS and CDR2 as YFSETQ. Trimming removed 0 bases at V and 4 bases at J, with 13 bases between. The CDR3 extends over 15 amino acids. The CDR3, as DNA: TGCGCCAGCAGCTTGGGAAGAGTCTCCACCACTGAAGCTTTCTTT. Its translation is CASSLGRVSTTEAFF.

The chain uses TRBV7-2 and TRBJ2-4; 14 bases line up with TRBD2. The trim removed 3 bases at V and 7 bases at J, leaving 5 bases unmatched. From germline, CDR1 is SGHTA and CDR2 FQGNSA. The CDR3 contains 16 residues. CDR3 bases: TGTGCCAGCAGCTTTCGGACTAGCGGGGGGTGGAACATTCAGTACTTC. Translation gives CASSFRTSGGWNIQYF. The full variable domain, with the rest looked up from reference TRBV7-2 and TRBJ2-4, is GAGVSQSPSNKVTEKGKDVELRCDPISGHTALYWYRQSLGQGLEFLIYFQGNSAPDKSGLPSDRFSAERTGGSVSTLTIQRTQQEDSAVYLCASSFRTSGGWNIQYFGAGTRLSVL.

This clonotype has a handful of counts. This chain connects TRBV18 to TRBJ2-5; tentatively, D is TRBD2 (5 bases). The germline V gene has CDR1 KGHSH and CDR2 LQKENI. V was trimmed by 2 bases and J by 5 bases, leaving 9 bases between them. The CDR3 covers 13 residues. CDR3 coding DNA: TGTGCCAGCTCACCAGGGAGCGCGGAGACCCAGTACTTC. Translating it yields CASSPGSAETQYF.

The chain joins TRBV29-1 to TRBJ1-5, with TRBD1 identical over 9 bases. The CDR3 sequence is 13 residues long. J gave up 5 bases and V 6 bases, and 5 bases lay outside the gene matches. Germline V gene lookup returns CDR1 SQVTM and CDR2 ANQGSEA. CDR3 bases: TGCAGCGTGACAGGGGGTTGGGATCAGCCCCAGCATTTT. Its protein product is CSVTGGWDQPQHF.

The chain has TRBV12-3 or TRBV12-4 and TRBJ2-3, with D possibly called TRBD1 or TRBD2 (5 bases each). The CDR3 totals 15 residues. The V and J ends lost 6 bases and 1 base respectively, with 14 bases between them. CDR3 loop: CASRAGTLGTDTQYF. Here the CDR3 DNA reads TGTGCCAGCAGAGCCGGGACGCTCGGCACAGATACGCAGTATTTT.

V usage is TRBV24-1 and J usage is TRBJ2-5, with TRBD2 matching over 11 bases. The J call may be faulty, since TRBJ2-1 better matches the DNA end. From germline, CDR1 is KGHDR and CDR2 SFDVKD. This CDR3 has 14 residues. As DNA, the CDR3 is TGTGCCACCAGTGACACTAGCGGGAGCGATGAGCAGTTCTTC. This gives the protein CATSDTSGSDEQFF.

There are a few counts of this clonotype. The CDR3 nucleotides are TGTGCCAGCAGCCAAGTCCCTGATCCTGATGGCTACACCTTC. It encodes CASSQVPDPDGYTF. The chain is built from TRBV3-1 and TRBJ1-2; D remains unclear. The germline V and J ends were trimmed by 1 base and 6 bases, with 12 bases remaining between them. The CDR3 loop spans 14 amino acids. Germline V gives CDR1 LGHDT, CDR2 YNNKEL (reference sequence).

The chain is built from TRBV5-8 and TRBJ1-2; D unclear. Trimming cost V 2 bases and J 5 bases, with 16 bases left between them. The CDR3 covers 15 residues. Per germline, CDR1 SGHTS and CDR2 YDEGEE. The CDR3 loop is CASSFLGQTNYGYTF. The DNA for the CDR3 is TGTGCCAGCAGCTTTTTAGGGCAGACAAATTATGGCTACACCTTC.

This clonotype was seen a few times. This chain joins TRBV7-9 and TRBJ1-1, with 7 bases that match TRBD1. Germline CDR1 reads SEHNR; CDR2 reads FQNEAQ (reference sequence). The CDR3 loop spans 16 amino acids. V trimming: 6 bases; J trimming: 3 bases; junction bases outside the gene matches: 13. The CDR3 DNA reads as TGTGCCAGCAGTTACCCGGGACAGCGAGCGGACACTGAAGCTTTCTTT. The encoded protein is CASSYPGQRADTEAFF.

The V and J genes are TRBV7-9 and TRBJ1-2; weak D call: TRBD1 (5 bases). Deletions cut 1 base from V and 7 bases from J, with 13 bases between. CDR3 length: 14 residues. CDR1 and CDR2 (germline): SEHNR, FQNEAQ (reference sequence). The CDR3 DNA is TGTGCCAGCAGCTTAGTAGGACACTTCACTGGCTACACCTTC. As protein: CASSLVGHFTGYTF.

The chain combines TRBV5-1 with TRBJ1-1; D is possibly TRBD1 (6 bases). Per the germline V gene, CDR1 is SGHRS and CDR2 is YFSETQ. CDR3 size: 14 residues. V was pared by 5 bases and J by 7 bases, with 18 bases between. CDR3 amino acids: CASSPGAGAHEAFF. The CDR3 bases are TGCGCCAGCAGTCCCGGGGCAGGGGCCCATGAAGCTTTCTTT.

The chain joins TRBV4-3 to TRBJ2-1; TRBD2 matches 9 bases. This CDR3 comprises 15 residues. V lost 3 bases, J lost 7 bases, and 7 bases stayed unmatched. CDR1 is LGHNA, CDR2 YSLEER, per germline. CDR3 amino acids: CASSQVSGGRNEQFF. For the CDR3, the DNA is TGCGCCAGCAGCCAGGTTAGCGGGGGCAGGAATGAGCAGTTCTTC.

The chain couples TRBV12-3 or TRBV12-4 to TRBJ2-5; tentatively, D is TRBD2 (5 bases). The end of the DNA aligns better with TRBJ2-1, so the J call may be wrong. The CDR3 extends over 12 amino acids. CDR3 sequence: CASRSSPNEQFF. Here the CDR3 DNA reads TGTGCCAGCAGGTCTAGCCCGAATGAGCAGTTCTTC.

There are a few counts of this clonotype. V gene TRBV7-2 combines with J gene TRBJ2-3; no definite D call. V lost 5 bases and J lost 3, with 12 bases in between. The CDR3 spans 14 residues. Germline loops: CDR1 SGHTA, CDR2 FQGNSA. As DNA, the CDR3 is TGTGCCAGCAGCCCGGCGAGTCCAACAGATACGCAGTATTTT. Translating gives CASSPASPTDTQYF.

This clonotype was counted only a few times. The chain joins TRBV28 to TRBJ1-2; D gene uncertain. This CDR3 is built from 19 residues. Germline CDR1 and CDR2: MDHEN and SYDVKM. The germline V and J ends were trimmed by 4 bases and 0 bases, with 24 bases remaining between them. The CDR3 loop reads CASSSVGAPLLFTNYGYTF. For the CDR3, the DNA is TGTGCCAGCAGTTCTGTGGGTGCCCCACTACTATTCACTAACTATGGCTACACCTTC.

The chain joins TRBV29-1 to TRBJ2-5; 9 bases agree with TRBD1. The assigned J gene may be wrong: the sequence end matches TRBJ2-1 better. This CDR3 has 15 residues. The germline gives CDR1 SQVTM, CDR2 ANQGSEA. CDR3 loop: CSVEDTGGINNEQFF. CDR3 nucleotides: TGCAGCGTTGAAGACACAGGGGGCATAAACAATGAGCAGTTCTTC.

This rearrangement joins TRBV20-1 to TRBJ1-1, with D possibly being TRBD1 (5 bases). V shed 2 bases and J shed 3 bases, with 13 bases lying between them. The CDR3 spans 14 residues. Per germline, CDR1 DFQATT and CDR2 SNEGSKA (reference sequence). For the CDR3, the DNA is TGCAGTGCTAGAATCCCAGGGTTGGACACTGAAGCTTTCTTT. Amino acids: CSARIPGLDTEAFF.